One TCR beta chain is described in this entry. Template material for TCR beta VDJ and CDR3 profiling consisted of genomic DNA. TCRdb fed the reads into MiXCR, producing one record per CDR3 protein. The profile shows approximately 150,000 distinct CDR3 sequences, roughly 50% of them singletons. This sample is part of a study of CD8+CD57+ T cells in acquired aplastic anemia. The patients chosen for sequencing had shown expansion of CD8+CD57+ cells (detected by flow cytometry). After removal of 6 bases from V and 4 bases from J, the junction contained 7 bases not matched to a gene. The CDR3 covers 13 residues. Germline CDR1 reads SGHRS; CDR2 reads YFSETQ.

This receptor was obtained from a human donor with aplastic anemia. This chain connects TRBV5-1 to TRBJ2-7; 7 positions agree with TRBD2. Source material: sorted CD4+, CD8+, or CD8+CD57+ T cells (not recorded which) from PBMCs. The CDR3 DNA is TGCGCCAGCACTCAGAGCGGGGCTTACGAGCAGTACTTC. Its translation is CASTQSGAYEQYF.